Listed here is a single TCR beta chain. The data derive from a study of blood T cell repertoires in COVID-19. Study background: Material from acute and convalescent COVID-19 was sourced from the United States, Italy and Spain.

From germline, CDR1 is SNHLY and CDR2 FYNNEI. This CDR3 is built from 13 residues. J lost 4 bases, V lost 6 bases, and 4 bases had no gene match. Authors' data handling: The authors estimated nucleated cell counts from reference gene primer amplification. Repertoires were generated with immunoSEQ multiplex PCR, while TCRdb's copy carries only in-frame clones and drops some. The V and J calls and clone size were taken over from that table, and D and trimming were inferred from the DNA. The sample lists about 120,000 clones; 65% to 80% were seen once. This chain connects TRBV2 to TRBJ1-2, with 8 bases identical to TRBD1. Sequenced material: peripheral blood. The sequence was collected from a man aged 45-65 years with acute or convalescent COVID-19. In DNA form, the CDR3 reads TGTGCCAGCAGGAGACAGGGGACCTATGGCTACACCTTC. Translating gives CASRRQGTYGYTF.